One and the same sample provided the 28 T cell receptor beta chains below, sequenced in a study of blood T cells in healthy people across ages. With a J-beta primer mix and a sample-barcoded 5' primer, a second PCR ran about 7 to 11 cycles. Via MiXCR, TCRdb re-called the 5' RACE reads, giving one row per CDR3 protein. The sample holds some 890,000 distinct CDR3 sequences, almost 30% seen once. The sample was also linked to a second study, of T cells of mothers and their children.

Input material: blood. These receptors were taken from a woman aged 40 to 50 in good health.

The rearrangement links TRBV5-6 to TRBJ2-2; 8 positions agree with TRBD2. The germline CDR1 and CDR2 sequences are SGHDT and YYEEEE. The CDR3 covers 17 residues. Losses at the gene ends were 0 bases for V and 4 bases for J; bases not matched to a gene: 8. The CDR3, as DNA: TGTGCCAGCAGCTTGGTGGGAAGCGGGGGCCCCACCGGGGAGCTGTTTTTT. Residues: CASSLVGSGGPTGELFF.

V is TRBV24-1 and J is TRBJ1-5; the D gene is possibly TRBD1 (5 bases). Trimming took 5 bases from V and 4 from J, leaving 8 bases between them. The CDR3 is 13 amino acids. CDR1 is KGHDR and CDR2 is SFDVKD in the germline V gene. CDR3 bases: TGTGCCACCAGTGTCCAGGGTAATCAGCCCCAGCATTTT. Translated, it gives CATSVQGNQPQHF.

Comment on this clonotype: This could be a read error, since a much larger clone is one nucleotide away. This chain uses TRBV28 with TRBJ2-4; D call uncertain. Germline CDR1 is MDHEN and CDR2 is SYDVKM. CDR3 length equals 15 residues. Deletions cut 1 base from V and 7 bases from J, with 14 bases between. Here the CDR3 DNA reads TGTGCCAGCAGTTTATCGGTCTTAGGAAGCAACATTCAGTACTTC. Translation gives CASSLSVLGSNIQYF. The full variable domain, with the rest looked up from reference TRBV28 and TRBJ2-4, is DVKVTQSSRYLVKRTGEKVFLECVQDMDHENMFWYRQDPGLGLRLIYFSYDVKMKEKGDIPEGYSVSREKKERFSLILESASTNQTSMYLCASSLSVLGSNIQYFGAGTRLSVL.

This rearrangement joins TRBV29-1 to TRBJ1-1; no clear D. V lost 8 bases and J 0 bases, leaving 22 bases between the germline ends. Germline CDR1 SQVTM, CDR2 ANQGSEA. This CDR3 spans 16 amino acids. CDR3 loop: CSLYLLGIPLNTEAFF. The CDR3 DNA reads as TGCAGCCTCTACCTCCTAGGGATACCCTTGAACACTGAAGCTTTCTTT.

This clonotype was seen once. A much larger clone lies one base from this, so it may be a read error. The V and J genes are TRBV3-1 and TRBJ2-5, with 9 bases that match TRBD2. Per germline, CDR1 LGHDT and CDR2 YNNKEL (reference sequence). This CDR3 has 17 amino acids. The CDR3 is CAGSQFRTSGPQETQYF. The CDR3 DNA reads TGTGCCGGCAGCCAGTTCCGAACTAGCGGGCCACAAGAGACCCAGTACTTC.

This chain uses TRBV7-9 with TRBJ2-1; D unclear. The CDR3 is 18 residues long. Germline-derived CDR1 and CDR2 are SEHNR and FQNEAQ (reference sequence). V was trimmed by 3 bases and J by 2 bases, leaving 20 bases between them. As DNA, the CDR3 is TGTGCCAGCAGCTTTACCGAACGTAAGACACCTACCTACAATGAGCAGTTCTTC. Encoded protein: CASSFTERKTPTYNEQFF.

This clonotype was recorded at least ten times. The rearrangement links TRBV29-1 to TRBJ2-7, with TRBD2 as a possible D gene (5 bases). V dropped 3 bases and J dropped 0 bases, with 12 bases sitting between them. CDR1 SQVTM and CDR2 ANQGSEA come from the germline V gene. This CDR3 has 14 residues. The CDR3 region has the DNA TGCAGCGTTGACCAGACGGGGAGCTCCTACGAGCAGTACTTC. Its translation is CSVDQTGSSYEQYF.

The rearrangement joins TRBV5-6 to TRBJ1-1, with a tentative D call TRBD1 (6 bases). V lost 3 bases to trimming and J lost 2 bases, with 11 bases between them. Germline CDR1 and CDR2: SGHDT and YYEEEE. The CDR3 spans 14 residues. The CDR3, as DNA: TGTGCCAGCAGCTATTTGGGGGCCAACACTGAAGCTTTCTTT. Amino acid sequence: CASSYLGANTEAFF.

The CDR3 sequence: CAWSFAGATEAFF. In DNA, the CDR3 is TGTGCCTGGAGCTTCGCAGGGGCCACTGAAGCTTTCTTT. The rearrangement links TRBV30 to TRBJ1-1; a weak D match, TRBD1 (6 bases). This CDR3 has 13 residues. The V gene lost 3 bases and the J gene lost 4 bases, with 12 bases spanning the gap. Germline V lookup: CDR1 GTSNPN, CDR2 SVGIG (reference sequence).

A few counts support this clonotype. The gene calls are TRBV20-1 and TRBJ1-2; unclear D gene. The germline V gene encodes CDR1 DFQATT and CDR2 SNEGSKA (reference sequence). V shed 5 bases and J shed 6 bases, with 16 bases lying between them. The length of the CDR3 is 13 residues. CDR3 residues: CSALRELVDGYTF. The CDR3 DNA follows: TGCAGTGCTTTGAGAGAGTTAGTGGATGGCTACACCTTC.

Concerning this clonotype: This sequence may be a read error, since a much larger clone differs from it by one base. This sequence joins TRBV5-1 and TRBJ2-1; D not resolved. The CDR3 is made up of 18 amino acids. The germline CDR1 and CDR2 sequences are SGHRS and YFSETQ. CDR3 loop: CASSSWVSSESSYSEQFF. CDR3 DNA: TGCGCCAGCAGCTCCTGGGTCAGCTCAGAGAGCTCCTACAGTGAGCAGTTCTTC.

This chain joins TRBV28 and TRBJ2-7; weak D call: TRBD2 (5 bases). This CDR3 comprises 15 residues. Germline-derived CDR1 and CDR2 are MDHEN and SYDVKM. The V and J ends lost 6 bases and 0 bases respectively, with 15 bases between them. Written as DNA, the CDR3 is TGTGCCAGCAGAATGAGTCTAGCCCTCTCCTACGAGCAGTACTTC. Translated, it gives CASRMSLALSYEQYF.

The J gene is TRBJ2-3, the V gene TRBV15; 7 nucleotides align to TRBD2. The CDR3 loop spans 18 amino acids. Losses at the gene ends were 0 bases for V and 0 bases for J; bases not matched to a gene: 9. Germline loops: CDR1 LNHNV, CDR2 YYDKDF (reference sequence). The CDR3 sequence is CATSRDPASGMSTDTQYF. DNA for the CDR3: TGTGCCACCAGCAGAGACCCCGCTAGCGGTATGAGCACAGATACGCAGTATTTT.

The sample holds a few counts of this clonotype. The rearrangement links TRBV5-1 to TRBJ2-1; 7 bases match TRBD1. After removal of 2 bases from V and 0 bases from J, the junction contained 2 bases not matched to a gene. CDR1 SGHRS and CDR2 YFSETQ come from the germline V gene. This CDR3 spans 15 amino acids. CDR3 coding DNA: TGCGCCAGCAGCTTACAGGGGTACTCCTACAATGAGCAGTTCTTC. Its translation: CASSLQGYSYNEQFF.

The chain carries TRBV20-1 and TRBJ1-5, with 7 bases identical to TRBD1. Germline trimming cut 5 bases from V and 2 bases from J; bases unmatched to any gene: 15. This CDR3 has 17 residues. Germline V CDR1 and CDR2: DFQATT, SNEGSKA (reference sequence). CDR3 sequence reads: CSAHRGPAGQGNQPQHF. The CDR3 region has the DNA TGCAGTGCTCACCGGGGGCCCGCCGGACAGGGCAATCAGCCCCAGCATTTT.

On this clonotype: A clone one base away is much larger, so this may be a read error. This sequence joins TRBV12-3 or TRBV12-4 and TRBJ2-5; 9 bases agree with TRBD2. The J call may be faulty, since TRBJ2-1 better matches the DNA end. The CDR3 contains 16 residues. The CDR3 reads CASSPLSGGFQETQFF. CDR3 DNA: TGTGCCAGCAGTCCTCTCAGCGGGGGGTTCCAAGAGACCCAGTTCTTC.

The V and J genes are TRBV28 and TRBJ1-6; a weak D match, TRBD1 (5 bases). The CDR3 loop spans 15 amino acids. Germline CDR1 is MDHEN and CDR2 is SYDVKM. Deletions cut 7 bases from V and 3 bases from J, with 13 bases between. The CDR3 bases are TGTGCCAGCACGGCAGGGCTTTTCTATAATTCACCCCTCCACTTT. As protein: CASTAGLFYNSPLHF.

This chain uses TRBV9 with TRBJ1-1, with 7 nucleotides matching TRBD1. V lost 3 bases to trimming and J lost 3 bases; unmatched junction nucleotides: 5. The CDR3 consists of 14 residues. The germline V gene has CDR1 SGDLS and CDR2 YYNGEE. The CDR3 here is CASSARQGHTEAFF. The CDR3 bases are TGTGCCAGCAGCGCTAGACAGGGCCACACTGAAGCTTTCTTT.

The V call is TRBV5-1, the J call TRBJ2-7, with unresolved D. Trimming cost V 1 base and J 3 bases, with 17 bases left between them. The CDR3 loop spans 16 amino acids. Looked up from germline, CDR1 is SGHRS and CDR2 is YFSETQ. CDR3 sequence (DNA): TGCGCCAGCAGCTTGTCCCAGTCCGGAAGGTTCTACGAGCAGTACTTC. Translating it yields CASSLSQSGRFYEQYF.

A word on this clonotype: Germline and junction disagree at one end, which may indicate a read error. The chain carries TRBV14 and TRBJ2-5, with D possibly being TRBD2 (5 bases). CDR1 SGHDN and CDR2 FVKESK come from the germline V gene. CDR3 length: 14 residues. This CDR3 reads CAGSPRRRQETQYF. As DNA, the CDR3 is TGTGCCGGCAGCCCGCGGAGGCGACAAGAGACCCAGTACTTC.

The genes are TRBV27 and TRBJ1-1; 7 bases are shared with TRBD1. Germline CDR1 MNHEY, CDR2 SMNVEV (reference sequence). V shed 7 bases and J 2 bases; nucleotides not matched to a gene: 4. This CDR3 region has 13 residues. The CDR3 loop is CASKDRPNTEAFF. The CDR3 DNA follows: TGTGCCAGCAAGGACAGGCCTAACACTGAAGCTTTCTTT.

The chain links TRBV5-4 to TRBJ2-2; TRBD2 agrees at 10 bases. This CDR3 contains 16 residues. Trimming cost V 4 bases and J 7 bases; bases outside gene matches: 10. The germline V gene has CDR1 SGHNT and CDR2 YYREEE (reference sequence). The CDR3: CASSGLAGDPGGELFF. CDR3 in DNA: TGTGCCAGCAGCGGGCTAGCGGGGGACCCAGGCGGGGAGCTGTTTTTT.

This clonotype was observed many times. The chain joins TRBV5-1 to TRBJ2-3, with 8 bases lining up with TRBD2. With 4 bases clipped from V and 5 bases from J, the junction kept 9 bases outside the gene matches. The CDR3 consists of 15 residues. Per the germline V gene, CDR1 is SGHRS and CDR2 is YFSETQ. The CDR3 sequence is CASSLTSGEGDTQYF. DNA for the CDR3: TGCGCCAGCAGCCTAACTAGCGGAGAAGGAGATACGCAGTATTTT.

This chain joins TRBV12-3 or TRBV12-4 and TRBJ1-2; D is ambiguous. V was clipped by 4 bases and J by 0 bases, with 12 bases between them. CDR3 length: 15 residues. The CDR3 loop reads CASSSWGESNYGYTF. CDR3 nucleotide sequence: TGTGCCAGCAGTTCCTGGGGAGAATCTAACTATGGCTACACCTTC.

In its sample, this clonotype was seen a few times. V and J are TRBV29-1 and TRBJ1-2; D remains unclear. The CDR3 is 14 residues long. Germline assignment: CDR1 SQVTM and CDR2 ANQGSEA. The V end lost 5 bases, the J end lost 0 bases, and 13 bases lay between the germline ends. CDR3 coding DNA: TGCAGCGTTTTGTCTCCGAAAGCTAACTATGGCTACACCTTC. Its protein product is CSVLSPKANYGYTF.

As regards this clonotype: Germline and junction disagree at one end, which may indicate a read error. The chain combines TRBV7-9 with TRBJ2-7; D remains unclear. This CDR3 is built from 14 residues. Germline V lookup: CDR1 SEHNR, CDR2 FQNEAQ (reference sequence). The CDR3 bases are TGTGCCAGCAGCGCCAGACGAGGCTCCTACGGGCAGTACTTC. Its protein is CASSARRGSYGQYF.

This clonotype was seen ten or more times. Here the CDR3 reads CASSYSRGVYEQYF. Written as DNA, the CDR3 is TGTGCCAGCAGTTACTCGCGGGGGGTCTACGAGCAGTACTTC. The rearrangement joins TRBV6-5 to TRBJ2-7, with 8 nucleotides matching TRBD2. In germline, CDR1 is MNHEY, CDR2 SVGAGI. This CDR3 is 14 amino acids long. Trimming removed 0 bases from V and 3 bases from J; junction bases left unmatched: 1.

The DNA of the CDR3 is TGCAGTGCTGATGGTCTAGCGGGGGCCCAAGACGAGCAGTACTTC. As protein: CSADGLAGAQDEQYF. The chain links TRBV20-1 to TRBJ2-7, with 10 bases matching TRBD2. V trimming: 5 bases; J trimming: 5 bases; junction bases outside the gene matches: 12. The germline V gene encodes CDR1 DFQATT and CDR2 SNEGSKA (reference sequence). The CDR3 contains 15 residues.